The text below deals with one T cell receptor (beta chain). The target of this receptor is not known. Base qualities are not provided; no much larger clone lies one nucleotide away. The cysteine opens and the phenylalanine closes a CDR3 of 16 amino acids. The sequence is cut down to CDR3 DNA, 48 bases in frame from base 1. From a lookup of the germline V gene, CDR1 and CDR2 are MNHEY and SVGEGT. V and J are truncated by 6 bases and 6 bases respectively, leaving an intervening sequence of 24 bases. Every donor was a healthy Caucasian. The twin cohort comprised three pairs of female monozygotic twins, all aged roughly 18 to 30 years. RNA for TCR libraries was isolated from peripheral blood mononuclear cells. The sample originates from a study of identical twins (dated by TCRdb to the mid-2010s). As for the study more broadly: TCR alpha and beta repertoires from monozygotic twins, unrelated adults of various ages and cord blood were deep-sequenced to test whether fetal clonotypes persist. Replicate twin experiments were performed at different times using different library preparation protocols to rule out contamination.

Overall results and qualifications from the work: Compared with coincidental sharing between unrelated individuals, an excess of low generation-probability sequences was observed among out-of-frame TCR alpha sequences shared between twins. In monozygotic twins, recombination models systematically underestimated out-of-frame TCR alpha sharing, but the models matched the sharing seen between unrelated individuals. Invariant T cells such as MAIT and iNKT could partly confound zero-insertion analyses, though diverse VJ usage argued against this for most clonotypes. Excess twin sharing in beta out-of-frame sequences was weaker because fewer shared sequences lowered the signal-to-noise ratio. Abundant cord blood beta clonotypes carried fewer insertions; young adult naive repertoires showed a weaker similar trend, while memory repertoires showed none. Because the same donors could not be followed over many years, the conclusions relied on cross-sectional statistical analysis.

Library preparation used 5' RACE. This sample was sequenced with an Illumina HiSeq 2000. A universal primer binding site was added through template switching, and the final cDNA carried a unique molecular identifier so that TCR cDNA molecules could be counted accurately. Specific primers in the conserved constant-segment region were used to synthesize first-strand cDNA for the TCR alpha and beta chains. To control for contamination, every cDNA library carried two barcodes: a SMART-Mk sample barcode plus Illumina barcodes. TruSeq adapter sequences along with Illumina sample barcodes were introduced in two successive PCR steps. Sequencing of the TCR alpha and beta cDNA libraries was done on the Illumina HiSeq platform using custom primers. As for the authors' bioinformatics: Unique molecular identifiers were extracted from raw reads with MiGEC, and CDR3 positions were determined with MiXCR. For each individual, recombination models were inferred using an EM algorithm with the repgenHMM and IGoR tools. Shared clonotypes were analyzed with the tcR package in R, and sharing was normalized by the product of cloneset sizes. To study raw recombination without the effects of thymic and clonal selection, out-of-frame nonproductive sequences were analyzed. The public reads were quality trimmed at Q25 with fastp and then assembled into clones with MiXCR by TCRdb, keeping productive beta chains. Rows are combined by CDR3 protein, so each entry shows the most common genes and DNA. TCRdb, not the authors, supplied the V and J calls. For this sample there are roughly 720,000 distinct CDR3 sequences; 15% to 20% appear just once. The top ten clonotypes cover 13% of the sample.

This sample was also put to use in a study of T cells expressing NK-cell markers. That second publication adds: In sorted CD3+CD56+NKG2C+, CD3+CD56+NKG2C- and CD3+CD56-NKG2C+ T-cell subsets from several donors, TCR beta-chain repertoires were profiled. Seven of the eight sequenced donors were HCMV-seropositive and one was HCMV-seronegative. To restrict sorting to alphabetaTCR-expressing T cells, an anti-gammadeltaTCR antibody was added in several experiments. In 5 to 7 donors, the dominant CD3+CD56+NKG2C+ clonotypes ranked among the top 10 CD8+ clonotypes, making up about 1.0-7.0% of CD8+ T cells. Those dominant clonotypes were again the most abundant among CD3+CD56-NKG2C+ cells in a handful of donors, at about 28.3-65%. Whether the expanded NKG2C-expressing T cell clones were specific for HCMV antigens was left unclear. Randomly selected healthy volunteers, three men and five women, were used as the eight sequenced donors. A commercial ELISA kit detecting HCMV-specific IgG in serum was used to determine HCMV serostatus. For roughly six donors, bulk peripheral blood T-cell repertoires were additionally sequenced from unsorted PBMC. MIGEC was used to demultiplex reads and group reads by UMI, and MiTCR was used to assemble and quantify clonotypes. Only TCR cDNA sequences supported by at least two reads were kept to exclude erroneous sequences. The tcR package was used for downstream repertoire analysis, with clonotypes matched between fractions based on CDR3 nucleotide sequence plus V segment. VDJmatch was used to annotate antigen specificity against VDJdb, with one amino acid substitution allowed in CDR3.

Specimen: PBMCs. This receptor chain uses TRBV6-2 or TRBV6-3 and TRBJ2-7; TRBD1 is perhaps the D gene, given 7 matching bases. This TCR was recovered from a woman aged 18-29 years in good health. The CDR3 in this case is CASSPIRGATRIEQYF. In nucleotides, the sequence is TGTGCCAGCAGCCCAATCAGGGGGGCCACCCGTATCGAGCAGTACTTC.